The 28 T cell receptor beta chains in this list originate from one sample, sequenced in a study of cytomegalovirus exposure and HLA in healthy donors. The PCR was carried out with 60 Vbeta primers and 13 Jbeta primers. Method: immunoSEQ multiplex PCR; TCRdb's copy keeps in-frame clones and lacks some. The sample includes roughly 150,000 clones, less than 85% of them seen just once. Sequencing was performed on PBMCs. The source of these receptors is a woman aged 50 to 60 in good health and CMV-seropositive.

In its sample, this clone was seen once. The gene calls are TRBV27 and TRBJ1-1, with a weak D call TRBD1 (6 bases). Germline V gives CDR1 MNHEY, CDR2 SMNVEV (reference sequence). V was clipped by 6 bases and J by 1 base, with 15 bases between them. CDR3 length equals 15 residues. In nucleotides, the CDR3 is TGTGCCAGCAGCCTTACCGGACAGAGGAACACTGAAGCTTTCTTT. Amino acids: CASSLTGQRNTEAFF.

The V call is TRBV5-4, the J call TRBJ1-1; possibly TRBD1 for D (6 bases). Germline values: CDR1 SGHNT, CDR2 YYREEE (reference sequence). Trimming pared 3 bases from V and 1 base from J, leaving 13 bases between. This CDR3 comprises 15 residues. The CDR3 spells CASSSSPTGNTEAFF. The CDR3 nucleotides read TGTGCCAGCAGCTCCTCCCCGACAGGGAACACTGAAGCTTTCTTT. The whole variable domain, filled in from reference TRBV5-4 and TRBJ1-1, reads ETGVTQSPTHLIKTRGQQVTLRCSSQSGHNTVSWYQQALGQGPQFIFQYYREEENGRGNFPPRFSGLQFPNYSSELNVNALELDDSALYLCASSSSPTGNTEAFFGQGTRLTVV.

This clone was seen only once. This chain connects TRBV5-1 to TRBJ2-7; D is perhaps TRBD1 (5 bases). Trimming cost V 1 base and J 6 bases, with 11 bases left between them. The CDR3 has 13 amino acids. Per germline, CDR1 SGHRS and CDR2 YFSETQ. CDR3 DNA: TGCGCCAGCAGCTTGCCTGGGGCCCCCGAGCAGTACTTC. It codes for CASSLPGAPEQYF.

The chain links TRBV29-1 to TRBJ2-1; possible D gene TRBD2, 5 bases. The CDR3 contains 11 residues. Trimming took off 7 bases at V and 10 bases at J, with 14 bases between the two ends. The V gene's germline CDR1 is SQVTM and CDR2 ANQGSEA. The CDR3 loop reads CSARLIREQFF. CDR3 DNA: TGCAGCGCCCGACTAATCAGGGAGCAGTTCTTC.

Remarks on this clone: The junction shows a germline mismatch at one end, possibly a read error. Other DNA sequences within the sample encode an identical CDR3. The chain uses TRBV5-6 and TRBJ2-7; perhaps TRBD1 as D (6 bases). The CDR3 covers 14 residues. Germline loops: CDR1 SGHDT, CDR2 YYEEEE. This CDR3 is CASSLWGLMGEQYF. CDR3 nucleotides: TGTGCCAGCAGCTTGTGGGGGCTGATGGGCGAGCAATACTTC.

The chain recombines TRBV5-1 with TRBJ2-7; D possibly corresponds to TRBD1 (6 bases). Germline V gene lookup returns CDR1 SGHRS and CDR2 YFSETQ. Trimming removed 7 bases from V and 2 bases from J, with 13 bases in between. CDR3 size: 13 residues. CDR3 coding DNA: TGCGCCAGCGGAAGGACAGCAGCCTACGAGCAGTACTTC. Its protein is CASGRTAAYEQYF.

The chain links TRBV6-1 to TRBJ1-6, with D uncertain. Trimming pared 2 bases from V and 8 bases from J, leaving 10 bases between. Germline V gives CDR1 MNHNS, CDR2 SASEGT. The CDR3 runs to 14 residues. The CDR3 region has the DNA TGTGCCAGCAGTGAATTAGTCGGGGATTCACCCCTCCACTTT. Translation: CASSELVGDSPLHF.

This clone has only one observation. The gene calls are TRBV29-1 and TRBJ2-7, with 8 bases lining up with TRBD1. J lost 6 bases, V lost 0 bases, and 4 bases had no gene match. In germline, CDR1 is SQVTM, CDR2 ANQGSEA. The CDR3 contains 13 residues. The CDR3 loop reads CSVEERGTGEQYF. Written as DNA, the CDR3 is TGCAGCGTTGAAGAAAGGGGGACAGGCGAGCAGTACTTC.

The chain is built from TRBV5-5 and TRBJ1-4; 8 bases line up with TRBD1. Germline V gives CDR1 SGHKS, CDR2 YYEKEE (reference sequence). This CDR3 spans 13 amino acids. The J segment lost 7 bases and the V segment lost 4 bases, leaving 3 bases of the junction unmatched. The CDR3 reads CASSVDRGEKLFF. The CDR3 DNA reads TGTGCCAGCAGCGTCGACAGGGGTGAAAAACTGTTTTTT. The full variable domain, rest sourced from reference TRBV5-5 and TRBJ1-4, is DAGVTQSPTHLIKTRGQQVTLRCSPISGHKSVSWYQQVLGQGPQFIFQYYEKEERGRGNFPDRFSARQFPNYSSELNVNALLLGDSALYLCASSVDRGEKLFFGSGTQLSVL.

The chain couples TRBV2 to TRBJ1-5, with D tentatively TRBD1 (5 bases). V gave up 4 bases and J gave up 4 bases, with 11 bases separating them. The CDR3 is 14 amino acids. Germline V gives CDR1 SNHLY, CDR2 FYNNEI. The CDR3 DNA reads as TGTGCCAGCAGTGTTCAAGGGGAAAATCAGCCCCAGCATTTT. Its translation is CASSVQGENQPQHF.

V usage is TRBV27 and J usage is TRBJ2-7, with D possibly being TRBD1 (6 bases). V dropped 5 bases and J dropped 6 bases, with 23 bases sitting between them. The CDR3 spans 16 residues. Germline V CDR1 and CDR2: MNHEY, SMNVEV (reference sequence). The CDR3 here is CASSGVDRPRTGEQYF. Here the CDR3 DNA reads TGTGCCAGCAGTGGGGTAGACAGGCCCCGAACCGGCGAGCAGTACTTC.

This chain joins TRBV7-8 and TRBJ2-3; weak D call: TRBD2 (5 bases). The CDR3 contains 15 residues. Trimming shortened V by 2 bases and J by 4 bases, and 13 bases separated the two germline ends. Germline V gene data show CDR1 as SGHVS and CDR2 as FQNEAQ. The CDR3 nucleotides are TGTGCCAGCAGCTTACATGTAGCGCGGGCAGATACGCAGTATTTT. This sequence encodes CASSLHVARADTQYF.

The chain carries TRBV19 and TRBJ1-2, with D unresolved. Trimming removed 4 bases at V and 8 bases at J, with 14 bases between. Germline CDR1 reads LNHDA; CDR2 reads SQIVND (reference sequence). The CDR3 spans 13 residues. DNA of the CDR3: TGTGCCAGTAGTAGCCAACCGGGGAGGGGCTACACCTTC. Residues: CASSSQPGRGYTF.

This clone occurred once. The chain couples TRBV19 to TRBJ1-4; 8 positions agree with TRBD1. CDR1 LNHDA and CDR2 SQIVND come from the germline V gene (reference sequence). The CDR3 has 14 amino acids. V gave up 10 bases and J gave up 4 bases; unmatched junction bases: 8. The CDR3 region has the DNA TGTGCCACTAGAAGGGACAGGAGTAATGAAAAACTGTTTTTT. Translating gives CATRRDRSNEKLFF.

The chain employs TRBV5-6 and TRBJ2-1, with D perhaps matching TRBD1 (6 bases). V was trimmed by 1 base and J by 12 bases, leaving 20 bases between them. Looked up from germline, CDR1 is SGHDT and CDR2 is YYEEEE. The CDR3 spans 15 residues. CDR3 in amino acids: CASSLNEGVLRGQFF. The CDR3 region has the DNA TGTGCCAGCAGCTTGAACGAAGGGGTCCTCAGGGGGCAGTTCTTC.

The CDR3 region is CASSSRTDSTGELFF. CDR3 sequence (DNA): TGCGCCAGCAGCTCACGAACAGACAGCACCGGGGAGCTGTTTTTT. The chain has TRBV5-1 and TRBJ2-2, with D perhaps matching TRBD1 (5 bases). This CDR3 is built from 15 residues. Germline CDR1 is SGHRS and CDR2 is YFSETQ. Trimming removed 3 bases from V and 4 bases from J, with 13 bases in between.

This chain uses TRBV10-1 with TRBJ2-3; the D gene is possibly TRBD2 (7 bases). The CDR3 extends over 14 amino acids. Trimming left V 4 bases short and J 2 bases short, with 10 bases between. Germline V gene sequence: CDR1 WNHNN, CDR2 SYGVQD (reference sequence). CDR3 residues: CASSVRGPTDTQYF. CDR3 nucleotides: TGCGCCAGCAGTGTGCGGGGGCCCACAGATACGCAGTATTTT.

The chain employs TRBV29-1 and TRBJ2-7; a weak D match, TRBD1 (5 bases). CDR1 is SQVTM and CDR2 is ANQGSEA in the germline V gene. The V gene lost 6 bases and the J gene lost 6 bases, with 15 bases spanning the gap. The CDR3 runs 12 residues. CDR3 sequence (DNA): TGCAGCGTCCAGGGCGCCTCCCTCGAGCAGTACTTC. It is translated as CSVQGASLEQYF.

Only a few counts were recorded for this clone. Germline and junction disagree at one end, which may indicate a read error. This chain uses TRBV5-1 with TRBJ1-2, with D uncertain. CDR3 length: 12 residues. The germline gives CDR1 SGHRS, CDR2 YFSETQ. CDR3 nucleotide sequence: TGCGCCAGCAGCTTGGCAGGTACCGCGCCGGCCTTC. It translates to CASSLAGTAPAF.

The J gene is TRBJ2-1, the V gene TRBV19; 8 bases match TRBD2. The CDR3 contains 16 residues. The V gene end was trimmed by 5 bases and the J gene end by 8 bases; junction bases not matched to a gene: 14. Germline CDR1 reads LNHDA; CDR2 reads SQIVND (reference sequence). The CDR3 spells CASSFGSGGPGDEQFF. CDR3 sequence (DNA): TGTGCCAGTAGTTTCGGGAGCGGGGGCCCAGGGGATGAGCAGTTCTTC.

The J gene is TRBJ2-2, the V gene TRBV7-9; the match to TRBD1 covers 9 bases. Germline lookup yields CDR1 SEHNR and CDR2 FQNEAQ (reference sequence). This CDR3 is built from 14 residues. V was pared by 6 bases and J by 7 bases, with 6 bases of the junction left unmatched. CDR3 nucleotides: TGTGCCAGCAGGCGAACAGGGGGCCACGGGGAGCTGTTTTTT. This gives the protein CASRRTGGHGELFF.

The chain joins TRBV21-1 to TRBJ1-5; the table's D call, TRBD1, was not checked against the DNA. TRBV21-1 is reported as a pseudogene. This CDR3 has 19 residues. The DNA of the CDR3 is TGTGCCAGCAGCAAAGGTCGGGACAGGGTGACGCTGAGCAATCAGCCCCAGCATTTT. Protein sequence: CASSKGRDRVTLSNQPQHF.

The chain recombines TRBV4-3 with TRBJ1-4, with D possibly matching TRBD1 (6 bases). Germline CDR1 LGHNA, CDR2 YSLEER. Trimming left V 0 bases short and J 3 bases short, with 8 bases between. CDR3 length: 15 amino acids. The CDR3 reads CASSQDEGANEKLFF. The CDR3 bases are TGCGCCAGCAGCCAAGACGAGGGGGCTAATGAAAAACTGTTTTTT.

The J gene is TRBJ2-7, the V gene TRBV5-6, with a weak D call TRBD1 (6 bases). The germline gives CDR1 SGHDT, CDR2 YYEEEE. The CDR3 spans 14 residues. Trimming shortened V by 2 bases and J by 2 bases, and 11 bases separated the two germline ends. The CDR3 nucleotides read TGTGCCAGCAGCTTCCTTGACAGGACCTACGAGCAGTACTTC. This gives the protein CASSFLDRTYEQYF.

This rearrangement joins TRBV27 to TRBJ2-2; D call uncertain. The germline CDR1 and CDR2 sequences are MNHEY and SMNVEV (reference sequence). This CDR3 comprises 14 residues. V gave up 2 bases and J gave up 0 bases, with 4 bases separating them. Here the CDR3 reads CASSLSPNTGELFF. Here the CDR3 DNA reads TGTGCCAGCAGTTTAAGCCCGAACACCGGGGAGCTGTTTTTT.

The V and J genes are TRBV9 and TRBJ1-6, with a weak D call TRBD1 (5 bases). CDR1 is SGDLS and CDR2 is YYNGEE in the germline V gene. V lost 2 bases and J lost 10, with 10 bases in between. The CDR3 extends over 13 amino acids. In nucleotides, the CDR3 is TGTGCCAGCAGCGTGCAGGGTGGCTCACCCCTCCACTTT. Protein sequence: CASSVQGGSPLHF.

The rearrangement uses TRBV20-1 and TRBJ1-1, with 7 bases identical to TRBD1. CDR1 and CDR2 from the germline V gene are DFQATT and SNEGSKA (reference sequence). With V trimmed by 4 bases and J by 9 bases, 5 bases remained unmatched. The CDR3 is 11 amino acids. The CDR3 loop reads CSAIRQGKAFF. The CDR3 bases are TGCAGTGCTATAAGACAGGGAAAAGCTTTCTTT.

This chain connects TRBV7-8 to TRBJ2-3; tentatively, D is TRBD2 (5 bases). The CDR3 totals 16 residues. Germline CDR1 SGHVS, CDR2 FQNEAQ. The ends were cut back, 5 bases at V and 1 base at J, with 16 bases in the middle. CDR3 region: CASSPGVPLRTDTQYF. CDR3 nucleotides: TGTGCCAGCAGCCCCGGGGTACCCCTGCGCACAGATACGCAGTATTTT.